The source of this T cell receptor beta chain is a study of long-term antiretroviral therapy in people with HIV. General study points: Diversity rose after ART but stayed below transplant donor controls.

As concerns this clone: Its antigen is still unknown.

The assay, immunoSEQ v3.0, was run at survey level. Clones were read by immunoSEQ multiplex PCR, and TCRdb kept only the in-frame ones, dropping some. This repertoire shows 24,000 or so clones, more than 80% found once; its top ten account for 9% to 10%. CDR3 length: 13 residues. V lost 3 bases and J 1 base, leaving 6 bases between the germline ends. Germline assignment: CDR1 KGHSH and CDR2 LQKENI. All donors provided no fewer than one pre-ART and no fewer than two post-ART PBMC samples. The sample consisted of unsorted PBMCs, taken 7.6 years after starting antiretroviral therapy. This TCR came from a woman aged 40 to 55 with HIV. The chain combines TRBV18 with TRBJ2-5; D is unclear. CDR3 nucleotides: TGTGCCAGCTCACCTTACAGCCAAGAGACCCAGTACTTC. It codes for CASSPYSQETQYF.